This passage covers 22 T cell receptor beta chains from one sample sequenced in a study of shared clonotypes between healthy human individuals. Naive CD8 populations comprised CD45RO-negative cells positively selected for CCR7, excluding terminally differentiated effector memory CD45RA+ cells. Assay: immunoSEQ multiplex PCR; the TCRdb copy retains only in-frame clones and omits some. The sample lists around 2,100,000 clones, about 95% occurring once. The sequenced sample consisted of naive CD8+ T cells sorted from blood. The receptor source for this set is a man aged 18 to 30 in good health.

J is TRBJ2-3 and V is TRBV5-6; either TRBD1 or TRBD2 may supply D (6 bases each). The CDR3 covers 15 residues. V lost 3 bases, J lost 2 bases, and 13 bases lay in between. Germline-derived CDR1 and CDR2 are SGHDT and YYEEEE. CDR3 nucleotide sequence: TGTGCCAGCAGCTGGGGGGCGGGGTTCACAGATACGCAGTATTTT. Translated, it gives CASSWGAGFTDTQYF.

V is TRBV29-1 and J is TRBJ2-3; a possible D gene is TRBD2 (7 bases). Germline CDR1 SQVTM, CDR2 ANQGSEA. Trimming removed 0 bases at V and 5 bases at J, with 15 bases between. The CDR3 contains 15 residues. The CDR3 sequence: CSVEEGQGRGDTQYF. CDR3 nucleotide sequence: TGCAGCGTTGAAGAGGGGCAGGGGAGGGGAGATACGCAGTATTTT.

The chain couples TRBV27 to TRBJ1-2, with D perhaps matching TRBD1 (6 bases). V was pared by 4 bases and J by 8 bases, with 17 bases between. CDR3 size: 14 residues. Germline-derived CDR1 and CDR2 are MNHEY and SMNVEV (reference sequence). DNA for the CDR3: TGTGCCAGCAGTTCCCCGGCAGGGGCGACAGGCTACACCTTC. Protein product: CASSSPAGATGYTF.

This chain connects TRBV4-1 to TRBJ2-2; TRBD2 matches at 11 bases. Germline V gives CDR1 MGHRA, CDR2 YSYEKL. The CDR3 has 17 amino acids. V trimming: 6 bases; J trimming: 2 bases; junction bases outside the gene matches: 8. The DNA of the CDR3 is TGCGCCAGCAGTTTAGCGGGGGGGAGACCAAACACCGGGGAGCTGTTTTTT. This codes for CASSLAGGRPNTGELFF.

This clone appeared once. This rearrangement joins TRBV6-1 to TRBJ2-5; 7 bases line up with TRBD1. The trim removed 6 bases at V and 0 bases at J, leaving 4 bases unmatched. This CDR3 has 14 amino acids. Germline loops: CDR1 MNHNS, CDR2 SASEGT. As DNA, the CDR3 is TGTGCCAGCAGCCACGGGACAGACCAAGAGACCCAGTACTTC. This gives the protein CASSHGTDQETQYF.

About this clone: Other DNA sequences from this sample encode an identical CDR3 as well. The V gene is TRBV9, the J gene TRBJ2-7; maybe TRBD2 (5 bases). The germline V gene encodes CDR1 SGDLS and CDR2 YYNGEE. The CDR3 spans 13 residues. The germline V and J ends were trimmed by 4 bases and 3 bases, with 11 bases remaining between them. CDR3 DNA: TGTGCCAGCAGCTCCCCGGGGAGCTACGAGCAGTACTTC. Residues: CASSSPGSYEQYF.

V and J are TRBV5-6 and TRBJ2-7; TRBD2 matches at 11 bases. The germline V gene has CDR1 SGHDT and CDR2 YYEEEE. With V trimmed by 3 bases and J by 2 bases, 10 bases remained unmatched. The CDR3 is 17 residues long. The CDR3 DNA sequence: TGTGCCAGCAGCTCATCCTGGAATAGCGGGAGGGCCTACGAGCAGTACTTC. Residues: CASSSSWNSGRAYEQYF.

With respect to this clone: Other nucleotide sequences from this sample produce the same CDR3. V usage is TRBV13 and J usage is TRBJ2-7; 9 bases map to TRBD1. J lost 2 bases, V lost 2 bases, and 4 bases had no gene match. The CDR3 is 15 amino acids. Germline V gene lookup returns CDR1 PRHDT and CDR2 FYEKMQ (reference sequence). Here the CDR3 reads CASSLRGQGAYEQYF. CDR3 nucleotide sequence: TGTGCCAGCAGCTTACGGGGACAGGGAGCCTACGAGCAGTACTTC.

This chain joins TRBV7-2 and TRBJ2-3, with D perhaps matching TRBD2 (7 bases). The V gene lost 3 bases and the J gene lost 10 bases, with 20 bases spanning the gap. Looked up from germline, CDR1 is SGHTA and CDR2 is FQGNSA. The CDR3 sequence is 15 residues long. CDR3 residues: CASSLGALREFAQYF. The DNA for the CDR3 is TGTGCCAGCAGCTTGGGGGCACTGCGGGAGTTCGCGCAGTATTTT.

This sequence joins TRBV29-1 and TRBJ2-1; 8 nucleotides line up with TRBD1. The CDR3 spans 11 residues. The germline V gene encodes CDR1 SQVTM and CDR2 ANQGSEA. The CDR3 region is CSQDRENEQFF. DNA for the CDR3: TGCAGTCAGGACAGGGAAAATGAGCAGTTCTTC.

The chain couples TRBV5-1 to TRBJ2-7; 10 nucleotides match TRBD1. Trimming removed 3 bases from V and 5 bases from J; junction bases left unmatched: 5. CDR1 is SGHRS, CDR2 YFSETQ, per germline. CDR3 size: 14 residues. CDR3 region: CASSWGQGIDEQYF. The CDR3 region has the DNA TGCGCCAGCAGCTGGGGACAGGGGATCGACGAGCAGTACTTC.

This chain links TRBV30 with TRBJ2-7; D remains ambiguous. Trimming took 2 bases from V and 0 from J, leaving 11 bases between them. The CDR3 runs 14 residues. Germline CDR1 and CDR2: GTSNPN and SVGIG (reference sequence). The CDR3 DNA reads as TGTGCCTGGAGTCCCAGTTCCAACTCCTACGAGCAGTACTTC. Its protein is CAWSPSSNSYEQYF.

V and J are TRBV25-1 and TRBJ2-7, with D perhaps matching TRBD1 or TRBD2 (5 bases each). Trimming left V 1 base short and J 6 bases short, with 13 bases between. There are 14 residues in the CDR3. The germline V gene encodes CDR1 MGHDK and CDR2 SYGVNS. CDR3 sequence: CASSESGGEGEQYF. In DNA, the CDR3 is TGTGCCAGCAGTGAATCTGGGGGAGAAGGCGAGCAGTACTTC.

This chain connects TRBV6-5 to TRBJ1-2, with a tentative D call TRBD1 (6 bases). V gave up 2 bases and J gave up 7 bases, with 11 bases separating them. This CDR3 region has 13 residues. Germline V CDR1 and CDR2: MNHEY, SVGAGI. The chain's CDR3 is CASSYGGVGGYTF. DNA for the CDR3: TGTGCCAGCAGTTACGGGGGCGTCGGTGGCTACACCTTC.

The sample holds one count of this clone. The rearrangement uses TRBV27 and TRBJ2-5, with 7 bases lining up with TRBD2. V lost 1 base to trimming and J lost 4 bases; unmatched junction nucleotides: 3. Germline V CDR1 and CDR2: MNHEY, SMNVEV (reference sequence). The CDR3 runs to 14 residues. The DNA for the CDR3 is TGTGCCAGCAGTTTATACGGGGGGTTAGAGACCCAGTACTTC. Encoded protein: CASSLYGGLETQYF.

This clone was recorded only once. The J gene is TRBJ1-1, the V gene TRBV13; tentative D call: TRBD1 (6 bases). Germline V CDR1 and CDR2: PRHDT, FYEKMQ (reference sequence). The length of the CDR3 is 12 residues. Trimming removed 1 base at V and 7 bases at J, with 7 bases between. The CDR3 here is CASSLDRVEAFF. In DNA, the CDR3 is TGTGCCAGCAGCTTAGACAGGGTTGAAGCTTTCTTT.

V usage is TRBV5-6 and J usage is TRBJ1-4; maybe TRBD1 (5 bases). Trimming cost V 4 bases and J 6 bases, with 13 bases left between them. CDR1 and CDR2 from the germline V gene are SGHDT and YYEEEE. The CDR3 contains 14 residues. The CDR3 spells CASSLATGDEKLFF. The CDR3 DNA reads TGTGCCAGCAGCCTAGCAACGGGGGATGAAAAACTGTTTTTT.

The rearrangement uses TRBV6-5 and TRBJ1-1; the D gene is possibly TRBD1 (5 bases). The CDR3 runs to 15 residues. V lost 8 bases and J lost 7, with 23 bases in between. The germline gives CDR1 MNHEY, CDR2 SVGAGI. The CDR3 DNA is TGTGCCAGCGCGGATAGGGGCAGTGGTGTGGGTGAAGCTTTCTTT. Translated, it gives CASADRGSGVGEAFF.

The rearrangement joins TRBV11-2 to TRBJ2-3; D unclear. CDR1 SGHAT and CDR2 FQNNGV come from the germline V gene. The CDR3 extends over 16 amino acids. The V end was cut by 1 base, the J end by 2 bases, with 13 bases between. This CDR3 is CASSLGAWRFTDTQYF. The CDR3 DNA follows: TGTGCCAGCAGCTTAGGGGCATGGCGATTCACAGATACGCAGTATTTT.

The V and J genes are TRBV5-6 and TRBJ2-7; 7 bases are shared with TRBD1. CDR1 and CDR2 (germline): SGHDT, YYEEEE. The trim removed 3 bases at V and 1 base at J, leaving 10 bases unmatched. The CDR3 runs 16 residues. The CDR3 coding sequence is TGTGCCAGCAGCTCCACTACGGGACAGACATCCTACGAGCAGTACTTC. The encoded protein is CASSSTTGQTSYEQYF.

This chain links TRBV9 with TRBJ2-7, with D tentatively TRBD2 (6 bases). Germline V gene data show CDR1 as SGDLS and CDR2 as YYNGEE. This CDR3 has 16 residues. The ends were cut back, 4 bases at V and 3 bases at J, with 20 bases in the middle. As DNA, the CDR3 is TGTGCCAGCAGCCCCAGCGGCCTGGCGGGACTCTACGAGCAGTACTTC. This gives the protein CASSPSGLAGLYEQYF. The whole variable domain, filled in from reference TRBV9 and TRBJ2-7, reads DSGVTQTPKHLITATGQRVTLRCSPRSGDLSVYWYQQSLDQGLQFLIQYYNGEERAKGNILERFSAQQFPDLHSELNLSSLELGDSALYFCASSPSGLAGLYEQYFGPGTRLTVT.

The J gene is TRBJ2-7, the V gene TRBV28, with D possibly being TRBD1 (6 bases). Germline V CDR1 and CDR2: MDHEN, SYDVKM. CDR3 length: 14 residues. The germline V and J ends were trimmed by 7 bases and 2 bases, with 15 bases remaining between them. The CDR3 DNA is TGTGCCAGCACCCCCTACAGGGAGACCTACGAGCAGTACTTC. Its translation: CASTPYRETYEQYF.